Sequencing of this T cell receptor beta chain was carried out in a study of T-cell memory formation after mild COVID-19. Germline V lookup: CDR1 DFQATT, CDR2 SNEGSKA (reference sequence). CDR3 length: 13 residues. V lost 3 bases, J lost 1 base, and 9 bases lay in between. This clonotype was counted at least ten times. TCRdb analysed the 5' RACE reads with MiXCR anew, one entry per CDR3 protein. The sample lists around 320,000 distinct CDR3 sequences, 13% to 15% seen once, with under 25% in the top ten. The sequencing sample was made of PBMCs or a T cell subset sorted from them (not recorded which). The TCR sequence derives from a man aged 18 to 29 who had mild COVID-19 (a few samples of this study predate the infection). Cell type and time point are not known. The chain carries TRBV20-1 and TRBJ2-5; no reliable D call. The CDR3: CSASGNTQETQYF. The CDR3 bases are TGCAGTGCTAGTGGGAACACCCAAGAGACCCAGTACTTC.